The 14 T cell receptor beta chains reported below all come from one sample, sequenced in a study of neurological immune-mediated disorders (dated by TCRdb to the late 2010s). Libraries came from 5' RACE. Sequencing instrument: Illumina HiSeq 2500. In-frame beta chains were kept once TCRdb had trimmed the public reads at Q25 with fastp and called clones with MiXCR. Rows merge per CDR3 protein into single entries with the most common DNA and genes. The sample has 50,000 to 85,000 distinct CDR3 sequences on record, roughly 5% of them singletons. Less than 3.5% of the sample belongs to the ten largest clones. What was sequenced was PBMCs. These receptors originate from a woman in her twenties or thirties with multiple sclerosis.

The table lists this clonotype with a few counts. The chain has TRBV5-5 and TRBJ2-1, with 8 bases that match TRBD2. CDR1 is SGHKS, CDR2 YYEKEE, per germline (reference sequence). The V gene end was trimmed by 8 bases and the J gene end by 6 bases; junction bases not matched to a gene: 7. The CDR3 is 13 amino acids. CDR3 amino acids: CASGTRNSNEQFF. The DNA for the CDR3 is TGTGCCAGTGGGACTAGGAATTCCAATGAGCAGTTCTTC.

The sample holds many counts of this clonotype. This chain connects TRBV20-1 to TRBJ2-5, with TRBD1 as a possible D gene (5 bases). V lost 6 bases and J lost 1, with 12 bases in between. The CDR3 contains 13 residues. Germline values: CDR1 DFQATT, CDR2 SNEGSKA (reference sequence). The CDR3 nucleotides are TGCAGTGCCCCCGGACAATCCCAAGAGACCCAGTACTTC. It specifies CSAPGQSQETQYF.

This clonotype was seen ten or more times. The chain employs TRBV12-3 or TRBV12-4 and TRBJ2-3, with 9 nucleotides matching TRBD1. After removal of 6 bases from V and 3 bases from J, the junction contained 13 bases not matched to a gene. This CDR3 spans 17 amino acids. The CDR3 loop is CASRTRPGQGKTDTQYF. CDR3 DNA: TGTGCCAGCAGGACCAGGCCGGGACAGGGAAAGACAGATACGCAGTATTTT.

In this sample, this clonotype turned up many times. The chain couples TRBV5-1 to TRBJ2-7; D unclear. CDR1 and CDR2 (germline): SGHRS, YFSETQ. CDR3 size: 15 residues. Trimming removed 5 bases from V and 2 bases from J, with 17 bases in between. The CDR3 sequence: CASRALAGSAYEQYF. The CDR3 coding sequence is TGCGCCAGCAGGGCCTTAGCCGGGTCCGCCTACGAGCAGTACTTC.

This clonotype was counted ten times or more. The rearrangement uses TRBV29-1 and TRBJ1-5; no reliable D call. Germline V CDR1 and CDR2: SQVTM, ANQGSEA. V shed 4 bases and J shed 0 bases, with 10 bases lying between them. The CDR3 spans 14 residues. In nucleotides, the CDR3 is TGCAGCGTTGCGACAACCGATAGCAATCAGCCCCAGCATTTT. Protein product: CSVATTDSNQPQHF.

This clonotype was counted many times. V usage is TRBV20-1 and J usage is TRBJ2-1, with TRBD2 matching over 8 bases. Per germline, CDR1 DFQATT and CDR2 SNEGSKA (reference sequence). This CDR3 has 14 residues. V was pared by 4 bases and J by 0 bases, with 2 bases of the junction left unmatched. The CDR3 DNA follows: TGCAGTGCTATGCGGGGGGCCTCCTACAATGAGCAGTTCTTC. This encodes CSAMRGASYNEQFF.

This clonotype was detected a few times. V gene TRBV7-2 combines with J gene TRBJ2-2; 11 bases are a match to TRBD2. The CDR3 length is 16 residues. Germline CDR1 SGHTA, CDR2 FQGNSA. Trimming cost V 5 bases and J 7 bases; bases outside gene matches: 9. The CDR3 DNA reads TGTGCCAGCAGCCCCCGACTAGCGGGGACTGGCGGGGAGCTGTTTTTT. Translating it yields CASSPRLAGTGGELFF. The whole variable domain, remainder taken from reference TRBV7-2 and TRBJ2-2, is GAGVSQSPSNKVTEKGKDVELRCDPISGHTALYWYRQSLGQGLEFLIYFQGNSAPDKSGLPSDRFSAERTGGSVSTLTIQRTQQEDSAVYLCASSPRLAGTGGELFFGEGSRLTVL.

This clonotype was observed at least ten times. The chain recombines TRBV16 with TRBJ1-6, with 8 nucleotides matching TRBD1. V shed 4 bases, J shed 8 bases, and the junction held 10 bases outside the gene matches. The CDR3 runs 16 residues. Germline V gives CDR1 KGHSY, CDR2 FQNENV. The CDR3 loop is CASSPYGTGMYSPLHF. The CDR3 nucleotides read TGTGCCAGCAGCCCGTACGGGACAGGAATGTATTCACCCCTCCACTTT.

There are many counts of this clonotype. The chain carries TRBV5-1 and TRBJ2-3; no reliable D call. Trimming removed 1 base at V and 9 bases at J, with 6 bases between. The CDR3 runs 11 residues. Germline CDR1 reads SGHRS; CDR2 reads YFSETQ. This CDR3 is CASSLSTTQYF. CDR3 bases: TGCGCCAGCAGCTTGTCGACCACGCAGTATTTT.

The table lists this clonotype with many counts. This chain joins TRBV20-1 and TRBJ2-3; 11 bases are a match to TRBD2. The CDR3 length is 17 residues. Per germline, CDR1 DFQATT and CDR2 SNEGSKA (reference sequence). V was clipped by 0 bases and J by 2 bases; unmatched bases: 7. The CDR3 is CSARDPLAGGLTDTQYF. In DNA form, the CDR3 reads TGCAGTGCTAGAGACCCTCTAGCGGGGGGTCTCACAGATACGCAGTATTTT.

The rearrangement joins TRBV29-1 to TRBJ2-1, with 9 nucleotides matching TRBD1. The germline V gene has CDR1 SQVTM and CDR2 ANQGSEA. The CDR3 sequence is 13 residues long. CDR3 DNA sequence: TGCATCGCCCCCGGGACAGGGTGGGATGAGCAGTTCTTC. Its translation is CIAPGTGWDEQFF.

This clonotype was seen ten or more times. The chain has TRBV20-1 and TRBJ2-1; 7 bases are shared with TRBD1. Germline assignment: CDR1 DFQATT and CDR2 SNEGSKA (reference sequence). Unmatched junction bases numbered 5, after V lost 5 bases and J lost 1 base. The length of the CDR3 is 14 residues. CDR3 protein: CSARKGQSYNEQFF. The CDR3, as DNA: TGCAGTGCTCGGAAGGGACAGTCCTACAATGAGCAGTTCTTC.

The V call is TRBV7-8, the J call TRBJ1-5; D unclear. Germline lookup yields CDR1 SGHVS and CDR2 FQNEAQ. Trimming took off 7 bases at V and 0 bases at J, with 10 bases between the two ends. This CDR3 spans 14 amino acids. CDR3 coding DNA: TGTGCCAGCAAATTGGGCGCTAGCAATCAGCCCCAGCATTTT. Its translation: CASKLGASNQPQHF.

This clonotype occurred a few times. This chain joins TRBV10-2 and TRBJ1-1; TRBD1 might be the D (5 bases). The CDR3 runs to 14 residues. V was trimmed by 0 bases and J by 6 bases, leaving 11 bases between them. Germline values: CDR1 WSHSY, CDR2 SAAADI. The CDR3 is CASSESGRGAEAFF. CDR3 nucleotides: TGCGCCAGCAGTGAGTCAGGACGGGGCGCTGAAGCTTTCTTT.